This TCR beta chain was identified during a study of shared clonotypes between healthy human individuals. Broader study findings: Relative to their counterparts shared across all four donors, non-shared clonotypes exhibited diminished generation probabilities.

This CDR3 region has 13 residues. In germline, CDR1 is ENHRY, CDR2 SYGVKD. Trimming took off 11 bases at V and 0 bases at J, with 13 bases between the two ends. The assay was immunoSEQ multiplex PCR, and TCRdb's table has in-frame clones only and misses some. This sample has roughly 2.2 million clones, with roughly 92% found just once. As concerns this clone: The antigen remains unidentified.

J is TRBJ1-1 and V is TRBV10-3; possible D gene TRBD1, 5 bases. The TCR sequence derives from a man aged 18 to 30 in good health. Some clones in this sample may be carry-over from other donors' samples. The material sequenced was naive CD4+ T cells from PBMCs. The sample's subset: CD45RA+ positively selected. CDR3 in DNA: TGTGCCGTAGCGGGGGAGATGAACACTGAAGCTTTCTTT. Its protein product is CAVAGEMNTEAFF.